This TCR beta chain was obtained from a study of shared clonotypes between healthy human individuals. Cells designated naive CD8 were CD45RO-negative and were positively selected for CCR7, with terminally differentiated effector memory CD45RA+ cells excluded. The donor population consisted of healthy HIV-negative adults with no recent acute infections or vaccinations. V shed 5 bases, J shed 1 base, and the junction held 1 base outside the gene matches. This CDR3 contains 13 residues. The germline V gene encodes CDR1 SGHDT and CDR2 YYEEEE. Sequencing used immunoSEQ multiplex PCR; TCRdb keeps in-frame clones, though not all of them. The sample includes fewer than 1 million clones, approximately 96% of them seen just once.

The rearrangement uses TRBV5-6 and TRBJ1-1; 8 nucleotides align to TRBD1. Source material: naive CD8+ T cells sorted from blood. The receptor comes from a man aged 30-40 years in good health. CDR3 nucleotides: TGTGCCAGCAGGGGGACAGGGAACACTGAAGCTTTCTTT. Its translation: CASRGTGNTEAFF.